This T cell receptor beta chain was identified in a study of pediatric ulcerative colitis. As concerns this clone: Its antigen is unidentified.

Points from the study as a whole: All ulcerative colitis patients, but no controls, carried a couple of rectal clonotypes.

The CDR3 contains 14 residues. The germline gives CDR1 SQVTM, CDR2 ANQGSEA. The V segment lost 6 bases and the J segment 6 bases; nucleotides outside the gene matches: 6. The table came from immunoSEQ multiplex PCR; TCRdb's copy has only in-frame clones and leaves some out. This sample yields 45,000 to 55,000 clones, of which about four fifths are seen a single time; roughly 3.4% belongs to the top ten. The rectum was sampled with one to two pinch biopsies at colonoscopy. The chain carries TRBV29-1 and TRBJ2-2; 11 nucleotides agree with TRBD1. This TCR derives from a girl aged 10 to 17 with moderate ulcerative colitis. Sequencing used gut tissue. CDR3 DNA: TGCAGCGTCATAGGGACAGGGGGTTCCGGGGAGCTGTTTTTT. This translates into CSVIGTGGSGELFF.